This TCR beta chain was captured in a study of Graves' ophthalmopathy and Graves' hyperthyroidism. Study conclusions and caveats: A 13-signature model separated ophthalmopathy from stable hyperthyroidism, 85% to 90% sensitivity, 75% to 84% specificity. Also, most clonotypes expanded in the thyroid above 0.001 frequency appeared in blood.

CDR1 is SNHLY, CDR2 FYNNEI, per germline. The CDR3 is 14 amino acids. V gave up 8 bases and J gave up 2 bases, with 12 bases separating them. Details on this clonotype: Its antigen is as yet unknown.

The study amplified TCR beta CDR3 regions using RNA transcripts. An opening RT-PCR round employed HTBI primers and preceded a second-round multiplex PCR. TCRdb redid the calling of the multiplex PCR reads with MiXCR, one entry per CDR3 protein. The sample lists around 660,000 distinct CDR3 sequences; over 40% were seen once. Among the exclusions were patients with other autoimmune diseases, uncontrolled infections, pregnancy or lactation. The diagnostic workup employed clinical symptoms, serum thyroxine, TRAb, thyroid ultrasound and orbital computed tomography. This clonotype was obtained from an adult man with Graves' ophthalmopathy. The V call is TRBV2, the J call TRBJ1-4; D is perhaps TRBD1 (5 bases). Sequencing used peripheral blood. CDR3: CASSLRDTNEKLFF. DNA for the CDR3: TGTGCCAGCTCACTCCGGGACACTAATGAAAAACTGTTTTTT.